Shown below are 26 T cell receptor beta chains from a single sample sequenced in a study of blood T cell repertoires in COVID-19 (dated by TCRdb to about 2020). Libraries were constructed by the immunoSEQ multiplex PCR assay. The table comes from immuneACCESS by way of TCRdb, which keeps in-frame sequences with V and J called. Part of the clones is missing from these tables; in studies checked, under half for an unresolved V gene and the rest for unknown reasons. Counted in this sample were just under 150,000 clones; roughly 89% of them appeared once. The ten largest clonotypes hold 0.95% of the sample. Sequencing used peripheral blood. The origin of the receptors is a woman in her forties or fifties with acute or convalescent COVID-19.

The chain links TRBV21-1 to TRBJ2-5; no DNA check was done on the table's D call, TRBD1. TRBV21-1 represents a pseudogene. There are 16 residues in the CDR3. Here the CDR3 reads CASSKAFDRAQETQYF. The DNA of the CDR3 is TGTGCCAGCAGCAAAGCGTTCGACAGGGCCCAAGAGACCCAGTACTTC.

The CDR3 DNA follows: TGCGCCAGCAGCCCCGGACAGTACTATGGCTACACCTTC. Protein product: CASSPGQYYGYTF. The J gene is TRBJ1-2, the V gene TRBV5-1; possibly TRBD1 for D (6 bases). V was trimmed by 4 bases and J by 3 bases, leaving 10 bases between them. The V gene's germline CDR1 is SGHRS and CDR2 YFSETQ. The CDR3 is 13 residues long.

This sequence joins TRBV20-1 and TRBJ1-2; D is undetermined. Germline V CDR1 and CDR2: DFQATT, SNEGSKA (reference sequence). Trimming removed 3 bases from V and 3 bases from J, with 5 bases in between. This CDR3 has 11 residues. CDR3 residues: CSASLDYGYTF. The DNA of the CDR3 is TGCAGTGCTAGCCTCGACTATGGCTACACCTTC.

V and J are TRBV5-1 and TRBJ1-2, with 8 bases matching TRBD1. Trimming at V came to 4 bases and at J to 2 bases, leaving 19 bases not matched to a gene. The CDR3 is 19 amino acids. Germline loops: CDR1 SGHRS, CDR2 YFSETQ. The CDR3 DNA is TGCGCCAGCAGCCTCTCCCATCCGGGACAGGCATCACCAAACTATGGCTACACCTTC. It yields the protein CASSLSHPGQASPNYGYTF.

The chain employs TRBV6-5 and TRBJ2-1; TRBD1 matches 9 bases. The CDR3 extends over 15 amino acids. The germline V gene encodes CDR1 MNHEY and CDR2 SVGAGI. The V and J ends lost 6 bases and 4 bases, in that order; junction bases with no gene match: 7. CDR3: CASRQDRGGYNEQFF. The CDR3 DNA follows: TGTGCCAGCAGACAAGACAGGGGGGGTTACAATGAGCAGTTCTTC.

The CDR3 DNA reads as TGTGCCAGCAGCTTAGCCCCGGCAGCGGGGGTCTACAATGAGCAGTTCTTC. As protein: CASSLAPAAGVYNEQFF. The rearrangement joins TRBV7-7 to TRBJ2-1, with 8 bases matching TRBD2. After removal of 0 bases from V and 3 bases from J, the junction contained 7 bases not matched to a gene. From germline, CDR1 is SSHAT and CDR2 FNYEAQ (reference sequence). The CDR3 consists of 17 residues.

The rearrangement links TRBV20-1 to TRBJ1-2; D perhaps matches TRBD1 (5 bases). The CDR3 is 11 residues long. Germline CDR1 is DFQATT and CDR2 is SNEGSKA (reference sequence). The CDR3 coding sequence is TGCAGAACCCGGGGGGGGGTCCTAGACACCTTC. Translation: CRTRGGVLDTF.

V gene TRBV3-1 (or the pseudogene TRBV3-2) combines with J gene TRBJ2-1, with D maybe TRBD2 (5 bases). Germline CDR1 and CDR2: LGHDT and YNNKEL (reference sequence). The CDR3 has 15 residues. V was cut by 4 bases and J by 5 bases, with 15 bases left in between. For the CDR3, the DNA is TGTGCCAGCAGCCCTATAGCGCCCGGGAACAATGAGCAGTTCTTC. It is translated as CASSPIAPGNNEQFF.

The chain recombines TRBV7-2 with TRBJ1-1; TRBD1 matches at 9 bases. Germline V gene sequence: CDR1 SGHTA, CDR2 FQGNSA. The V and J ends lost 1 base and 3 bases, in that order; junction bases with no gene match: 6. The length of the CDR3 is 16 residues. CDR3 nucleotide sequence: TGTGCCAGCAGCTTAGGGGACAGGGCGGTCGACACTGAAGCTTTCTTT. Translating it yields CASSLGDRAVDTEAFF.

This chain connects TRBV30 to TRBJ1-5; the match to TRBD1 covers 7 bases. Germline CDR1 is GTSNPN and CDR2 is SVGIG (reference sequence). Trimming at V came to 7 bases and at J to 1 base, leaving 7 bases not matched to a gene. CDR3 length: 14 residues. CDR3 in amino acids: CASSRDSSNQPQHF. The CDR3 region has the DNA TGTGCCTCCTCCCGGGACAGCAGCAATCAGCCCCAGCATTTT.

This chain connects TRBV10-2 to TRBJ1-2; no firm D call. The V gene lost 3 bases and the J gene lost 8 bases, with 13 bases spanning the gap. The CDR3 sequence is 13 residues long. The germline CDR1 and CDR2 sequences are WSHSY and SAAADI. Written as DNA, the CDR3 is TGCGCCAGCAGTGACGGAGGGCGAGGGGGCTACACCTTC. Translation: CASSDGGRGGYTF.

The chain employs TRBV29-1 and TRBJ2-5; 9 nucleotides agree with TRBD1. The CDR3 extends over 13 amino acids. Germline V gives CDR1 SQVTM, CDR2 ANQGSEA. The V and J ends lost 6 bases and 5 bases, in that order; junction bases with no gene match: 7. The CDR3 nucleotides read TGCAGCGTCGTGACAGGGGGGATGGAGACCCAGTACTTC. It translates to CSVVTGGMETQYF.

The rearrangement joins TRBV29-1 to TRBJ2-1, with 16 bases matching TRBD2. The CDR3 consists of 17 residues. Losses at the gene ends were 6 bases for V and 6 bases for J; bases not matched to a gene: 11. Germline loops: CDR1 SQVTM, CDR2 ANQGSEA. The CDR3 DNA reads as TGCAGCGTATCCGGGACTAGCGGGAGGGAGGGAGGCAATGAGCAGTTCTTC. It is translated as CSVSGTSGREGGNEQFF.

The chain uses TRBV4-1 and TRBJ2-1; TRBD2 matches at 13 bases. In germline, CDR1 is MGHRA, CDR2 YSYEKL. There are 18 residues in the CDR3. V gave up 1 base and J gave up 5 bases; unmatched junction bases: 8. For the CDR3, the DNA is TGCGCCAGCAGCCAAGTCGCGACTAGCGGGGGGTGGAACAATGAGCAGTTCTTC. Its translation: CASSQVATSGGWNNEQFF.

This chain links TRBV5-6 with TRBJ2-1, with 10 bases that match TRBD1. The CDR3 is 16 residues long. The J segment lost 8 bases and the V segment lost 5 bases, leaving 13 bases of the junction unmatched. The germline gives CDR1 SGHDT, CDR2 YYEEEE. CDR3 amino acids: CASSSFGTGEVDEQFF. CDR3 in DNA: TGTGCCAGCAGTTCCTTTGGGACAGGGGAGGTCGATGAGCAGTTCTTC.

In the case of this clone: This may stem from a read error, because a much larger clone lies one nucleotide away. The genes are TRBV11-3 and TRBJ1-1; possibly TRBD1 for D (6 bases). The CDR3 contains 14 residues. V dropped 0 bases and J dropped 1 base, with 6 bases sitting between them. Germline CDR1 reads SGHNT; CDR2 reads YENEEA. CDR3 loop: CASSLDRGNTEAFF. As DNA, the CDR3 is TGTGCCAGCAGCTTAGACAGGGGGAACACTGAAGCTTTCTTT.

V and J are TRBV7-3 and TRBJ2-3; 9 bases line up with TRBD2. Germline CDR1 SGHTA, CDR2 FQGTGA. This CDR3 contains 15 residues. After removal of 0 bases from V and 8 bases from J, the junction contained 6 bases not matched to a gene. CDR3 nucleotide sequence: TGTGCCAGCAGCTTAACTGGGACTAGCTACGGTACGCAGTATTTT. It yields the protein CASSLTGTSYGTQYF.

The chain has TRBV11-3 and TRBJ2-3, with 11 bases that match TRBD2. This CDR3 has 18 residues. Trimming at V came to 5 bases and at J to 5 bases, leaving 15 bases not matched to a gene. The germline gives CDR1 SGHNT, CDR2 YENEEA. CDR3 bases: TGTGCCAGCAGCCAAGGAACTTTAGCGGGGGGGCAGGGAGATACGCAGTATTTT. This gives the protein CASSQGTLAGGQGDTQYF.

The rearrangement links TRBV12-5 to TRBJ2-1, with 7 bases fitting TRBD1. V gave up 7 bases and J gave up 8 bases; unmatched junction bases: 17. Germline CDR1 is LGHNT and CDR2 is FRNRAP. The CDR3 has 16 amino acids. The DNA for the CDR3 is TGTGCTAGTGCCATCCTCTTCGGCGACAGGGTCCATGAGCAGTTCTTC. It is translated as CASAILFGDRVHEQFF.

The gene calls are TRBV6-1 and TRBJ2-1, with TRBD2 matching over 10 bases. V shed 3 bases, J shed 7 bases, and the junction held 6 bases outside the gene matches. This CDR3 has 15 residues. The germline V gene has CDR1 MNHNS and CDR2 SASEGT. The CDR3 sequence: CASSDRASGSNEQFF. DNA for the CDR3: TGTGCCAGCAGTGATAGGGCTAGCGGGAGTAATGAGCAGTTCTTC.

V and J are TRBV14 and TRBJ1-2; D is perhaps TRBD1 (6 bases). This CDR3 spans 13 amino acids. Between the trimmed V and J ends, which lost 5 bases and 6 bases, there was a span of 13 bases. The germline V gene has CDR1 SGHDN and CDR2 FVKESK. CDR3 in amino acids: CASSISGTNGYTF. The CDR3 nucleotides read TGTGCCAGCAGCATCTCCGGGACAAATGGCTACACCTTC.

This clone was seen a single time. The chain links TRBV5-1 to TRBJ2-3; 8 nucleotides agree with TRBD2. Germline CDR1 reads SGHRS; CDR2 reads YFSETQ. V was clipped by 1 base and J by 4 bases; unmatched bases: 5. This CDR3 has 15 amino acids. This CDR3 reads CASSLPGGAADTQYF. The DNA of the CDR3 is TGCGCCAGCAGCTTGCCCGGGGGGGCTGCAGATACGCAGTATTTT.

This chain connects TRBV7-9 to TRBJ1-6, with 7 bases fitting TRBD1. Per the germline V gene, CDR1 is SEHNR and CDR2 is FQNEAQ (reference sequence). Trimming cost V 4 bases and J 3 bases; bases outside gene matches: 6. The CDR3 loop spans 16 amino acids. CDR3 in DNA: TGTGCCAGCAGCTCGTCCGGGACAGTCTATAATTCACCCCTCCACTTT. Its protein product is CASSSSGTVYNSPLHF.

The table lists this clone with a count of one. This chain uses TRBV5-1 with TRBJ1-2, with D possibly being TRBD1 (6 bases). V shed 5 bases and J shed 7 bases, with 27 bases lying between them. CDR3 length equals 17 residues. Germline values: CDR1 SGHRS, CDR2 YFSETQ. The CDR3 region has the DNA TGCGCCAGCAGTAAAGGGCTTCGGGAGGGATGGGGGCCTGGCTACACCTTC. It specifies CASSKGLREGWGPGYTF.

The chain uses TRBV20-1 and TRBJ2-1; 7 bases agree with TRBD2. This CDR3 comprises 11 residues. CDR1 and CDR2 from the germline V gene are DFQATT and SNEGSKA (reference sequence). Trimming removed 3 bases from V and 10 bases from J; junction bases left unmatched: 3. The CDR3 is CSASGGWEQFF. The CDR3 nucleotides read TGCAGTGCTAGCGGGGGGTGGGAGCAGTTCTTC.

V is TRBV5-1 and J is TRBJ2-3, with 9 bases identical to TRBD1. Germline assignment: CDR1 SGHRS and CDR2 YFSETQ. The V and J ends lost 0 bases and 2 bases, in that order; junction bases with no gene match: 4. The length of the CDR3 is 16 residues. CDR3 amino acids: CASSLETGGITDTQYF. DNA for the CDR3: TGCGCCAGCAGCTTGGAGACAGGGGGTATCACAGATACGCAGTATTTT.